The clone carrying this T cell receptor beta chain was found a few times. Its target is unknown. These data originate in a study of cytomegalovirus exposure and HLA in healthy donors. Study-wide findings and caveats: In vitro checks showed that a few CMV-associated chains really do target CMV antigens. Later analysis identified 16,951 TCR beta sequences associated with HLA alleles, using a false discovery rate threshold of 0.05. Cytomegalovirus status was reportedly diagnosed by the classifier with high specificity and sensitivity.

Germline V lookup: CDR1 MNHNY, CDR2 SVGAGI (reference sequence). The CDR3 runs to 16 residues. Trimming removed 2 bases from V and 3 bases from J; junction bases left unmatched: 4. Primers for the PCR totalled 60 Vbeta and 13 Jbeta. Profiled with immunoSEQ multiplex PCR; TCRdb holds only in-frame clones, not every one. The sample lists roughly 190,000 clones; about 87% were seen once. The sequenced sample consisted of PBMCs. The V gene is TRBV6-6, the J gene TRBJ2-3; 11 nucleotides agree with TRBD1. This receptor was obtained from a young man in good health and CMV-seronegative. Here the CDR3 reads CASSYGWDRGTDTQYF. The CDR3, as DNA: TGTGCCAGCAGTTACGGGTGGGACAGGGGGACAGATACGCAGTATTTT.